This T cell receptor (beta chain) came from a study of blood T cell repertoires in COVID-19. The overall study: PBMCs, B-cell-depleted T cells, or T cells provided the cDNA or gDNA that made up the material.

In the original processing: It was from reference gene primer amplification that nucleated cell counts were estimated. Repertoires were generated with immunoSEQ multiplex PCR, while TCRdb's copy carries only in-frame clones and drops some. The V and J calls and the clone size are those of that table, but D and trimming were determined from the DNA. Found here are over 95,000 clones, roughly 79% of them singletons; the top ten hold roughly 10%. This clone was seen a single time. CDR1 and CDR2 from the germline V gene are KGHSH and LQKENI. V lost 2 bases and J lost 3, with 11 bases in between. The CDR3 contains 14 residues.

The chain is built from TRBV18 and TRBJ2-7; possibly TRBD1 for D (6 bases). This receptor was taken from a human donor in a cohort sampled during active COVID-19. Sequenced material: peripheral blood. CDR3 amino acids: CASSPGGPIYEQYF. The CDR3 coding sequence is TGTGCCAGCTCACCAGGGGGCCCTATCTACGAGCAGTACTTC.